The T cell receptor (beta chain) described here comes from a study of shared clonotypes between healthy human individuals. Study-wide findings and caveats: Depth was large, yet rarefaction showed that sorted-subset sequencing was incomplete. With a few donors compared, 4% to 5% of naive CD4 clonotypes were shared.

CD45RO-negative CD8 cells positively selected for CCR7 made up the naive population, which excluded terminally differentiated effector memory CD45RA+ cells. The germline V gene encodes CDR1 LNHDA and CDR2 SQIVND (reference sequence). This CDR3 has 16 amino acids. Trimming cost V 5 bases and J 0 bases, with 16 bases left between them. The method was immunoSEQ multiplex PCR; TCRdb's version includes in-frame clones alone and lacks a portion of them. The table shows 2 million to 2.5 million clones, with just over 90% occurring only once. Points on this clone: What it binds is not known.

The rearrangement joins TRBV19 to TRBJ1-1, with D possibly matching TRBD1 (6 bases). The sequence was collected from a man aged 18 to 29 in good health. Some clones in this sample may be carry-over from other donors' samples. Input material: naive CD8+ T cells from PBMCs. DNA of the CDR3: TGTGCCAGTAGTTTCGGCAGGGGACAAATGAACACTGAAGCTTTCTTT. Protein sequence: CASSFGRGQMNTEAFF.